A single sample is the source of the 20 T cell receptor beta chains below, sequenced in a study of cytomegalovirus exposure and HLA in healthy donors. Vbeta (60) and Jbeta (13) primers were used in the PCR. Repertoires were generated with immunoSEQ multiplex PCR, while TCRdb's copy carries only in-frame clones and drops some. Of about 150,000 clones in the sample, under 80% are singletons; the top ten hold around 1.9%. Sequencing was carried out using PBMCs. Source of these receptors: a man aged 25 to 40 in good health and CMV-seronegative.

V is TRBV4-2 and J is TRBJ2-3; TRBD2 matches 10 bases. Germline V gene data show CDR1 as LGHNA and CDR2 as YNFKEQ. V lost 1 base, J lost 3 bases, and 7 bases stayed unmatched. This CDR3 spans 17 amino acids. The CDR3 DNA sequence: TGTGCCAGCAGCCAAGGGGGTAGCGGGGGGTTGACAGATACGCAGTATTTT. The encoded protein is CASSQGGSGGLTDTQYF.

J is TRBJ1-1 and V is TRBV7-9; the match to TRBD1 covers 7 bases. The junction had 1 base not matched to a gene; V was cut back by 2 bases and J by 1 base. The V gene's germline CDR1 is SEHNR and CDR2 FQNEAQ (reference sequence). The CDR3 is made up of 14 amino acids. In nucleotides, the CDR3 is TGTGCCAGCAGCTTAACAGGGGCGAACACTGAAGCTTTCTTT. Protein sequence: CASSLTGANTEAFF.

The chain uses TRBV7-8 and TRBJ2-3, with 7 bases aligning to TRBD1. The ends lost 4 bases at V and 2 bases at J; junction bases unmatched: 9. Germline assignment: CDR1 SGHVS and CDR2 FQNEAQ. CDR3 length: 16 amino acids. CDR3 protein: CASSSQGRRDTDTQYF. The DNA of the CDR3 is TGTGCCAGCAGCTCACAGGGGCGACGGGACACAGATACGCAGTATTTT. Drawing the rest from reference TRBV7-8 and TRBJ2-3, the complete variable domain is GAGVSQSPRYKVAKRGQDVALRCDPISGHVSLFWYQQALGQGPEFLTYFQNEAQLDKSGLPSDRFFAERPEGSVSTLKIQRTQQEDSAVYLCASSSQGRRDTDTQYFGPGTRLTVL.

The rearrangement joins TRBV2 to TRBJ1-5, with D perhaps matching TRBD1 (5 bases). The CDR3 covers 14 residues. From germline, CDR1 is SNHLY and CDR2 FYNNEI. The V end lost 7 bases, the J end lost 4 bases, and 14 bases lay between the germline ends. The CDR3 region is CASTGGDGNQPQHF. The DNA for the CDR3 is TGTGCCAGCACTGGCGGGGACGGTAATCAGCCCCAGCATTTT.

This sequence joins TRBV20-1 and TRBJ1-1; D is unclear. CDR3 size: 10 residues. Germline CDR1 and CDR2: DFQATT and SNEGSKA (reference sequence). The V and J ends lost 7 bases and 7 bases respectively, with 10 bases between them. CDR3 in DNA: TGCAGTGTCGCGACAATTGAAGCTTTCTTT. It is translated as CSVATIEAFF.

The chain recombines TRBV11-2 with TRBJ2-1, with D maybe TRBD2 (6 bases). With 0 bases removed from V and 5 bases from J, the gap between germline ends came to 11 bases. CDR3 length: 15 amino acids. Germline-derived CDR1 and CDR2 are SGHAT and FQNNGV. Here the CDR3 reads CASSLELAINNEQFF. The CDR3 DNA sequence: TGTGCCAGCAGCTTAGAACTAGCTATAAACAATGAGCAGTTCTTC.

The genes are TRBV30 and TRBJ1-3, with TRBD1 as a possible D gene (5 bases). This CDR3 spans 14 amino acids. V was trimmed by 3 bases and J by 5 bases, leaving 14 bases between them. The germline gives CDR1 GTSNPN, CDR2 SVGIG (reference sequence). CDR3 sequence: CAWSEGDSRNTIYF. CDR3 coding DNA: TGTGCCTGGAGCGAAGGGGATTCCAGAAACACCATATATTTT.

This clone is a singleton in its sample. The same CDR3 arises from other DNA sequences in this sample as well. This chain joins TRBV18 and TRBJ2-5, with TRBD2 matching 7 bases. Germline lookup yields CDR1 KGHSH and CDR2 LQKENI. Germline trimming cut 6 bases from V and 5 bases from J; bases unmatched to any gene: 3. The CDR3 runs to 12 residues. The CDR3 loop is CASSPGGETQYF. Written as DNA, the CDR3 is TGTGCCAGCTCCCCCGGGGGGGAGACCCAGTACTTC.

This clone was seen a few times. This sequence joins TRBV27 and TRBJ1-5; D gene uncertain. The CDR3 contains 9 residues. V gave up 10 bases and J gave up 7 bases, with 5 bases separating them. Per the germline V gene, CDR1 is MNHEY and CDR2 is SMNVEV (reference sequence). In DNA form, the CDR3 reads TGTGCCACGGGACAGCCCCAGCATTTT. Translation: CATGQPQHF.

Comments on this clone: Mismatch with germline at one junction end may stem from a read error. The V gene is TRBV29-1, the J gene TRBJ1-2; 7 nucleotides agree with TRBD1. Germline values: CDR1 SQVTM, CDR2 ANQGSEA. The CDR3 consists of 13 residues. DNA of the CDR3: TGCAGCGCCCAAGGGGGACAGAACTATGGCTACCCCTTC. Translation: CSAQGGQNYGYPF.

This sequence joins TRBV19 and TRBJ1-1, with TRBD1 identical over 9 bases. Trimming cost V 3 bases and J 4 bases; bases outside gene matches: 6. Germline V gene sequence: CDR1 LNHDA, CDR2 SQIVND (reference sequence). CDR3 size: 15 residues. The CDR3 sequence: CASSMGQGGSTEAFF. CDR3 in DNA: TGTGCCAGTAGTATGGGACAGGGTGGAAGCACTGAAGCTTTCTTT.

The J gene is TRBJ1-2, the V gene TRBV28; tentatively, D is TRBD1 (5 bases). Trimming stripped 6 bases from V and 2 bases from J, with 16 bases between. Per the germline V gene, CDR1 is MDHEN and CDR2 is SYDVKM. The CDR3 has 15 residues. The CDR3 region is CASSPLGAGNYGYTF. CDR3 nucleotide sequence: TGTGCCAGCAGCCCCCTTGGGGCAGGGAACTATGGCTACACCTTC.

The chain has TRBV7-2 and TRBJ1-3, with TRBD1 matching over 8 bases. The J segment lost 4 bases and the V segment lost 5 bases, leaving 4 bases of the junction unmatched. Germline V gene sequence: CDR1 SGHTA, CDR2 FQGNSA. The CDR3 loop spans 14 amino acids. The CDR3 reads CASSLQGGGNTIYF. CDR3 nucleotide sequence: TGTGCCAGCAGCCTACAGGGGGGGGGAAACACCATATATTTT.

The rearrangement joins TRBV7-9 to TRBJ1-5, with D unresolved. The CDR3 loop spans 13 amino acids. Trimming pared 5 bases from V and 7 bases from J, leaving 12 bases between. Germline V CDR1 and CDR2: SEHNR, FQNEAQ (reference sequence). The chain's CDR3 is CASSPFEHQPQHF. The DNA of the CDR3 is TGTGCCAGCAGCCCCTTCGAACACCAGCCCCAGCATTTT.

This clone was seen a single time. This same CDR3 is encoded by further DNA sequences in the sample. The chain recombines TRBV5-1 with TRBJ1-2; possible D gene TRBD1, 6 bases. CDR3 length: 13 amino acids. Trimming stripped 2 bases from V and 8 bases from J, with 13 bases between. Per the germline V gene, CDR1 is SGHRS and CDR2 is YFSETQ. CDR3 DNA sequence: TGCGCCAGCAGCTTAGGAACAGGGCGGGGCTACACCTTC. This translates into CASSLGTGRGYTF.

The genes are TRBV15 and TRBJ1-2; TRBD1 agrees at 8 bases. The CDR3 runs to 12 residues. CDR1 is LNHNV and CDR2 is YYDKDF in the germline V gene (reference sequence). After removal of 5 bases from V and 8 bases from J, the junction contained 4 bases not matched to a gene. In DNA form, the CDR3 reads TGTGCCACCAGCCGGACAGGGAACGGCTACACCTTC. Translating it yields CATSRTGNGYTF.

V gene TRBV9 combines with J gene TRBJ2-2; possible D gene TRBD2, 6 bases. In germline, CDR1 is SGDLS, CDR2 YYNGEE. The V end lost 0 bases, the J end lost 4 bases, and 7 bases lay between the germline ends. This CDR3 spans 14 amino acids. The CDR3 DNA reads as TGTGCCAGCAGCGTAGCAGCGGGCACCGGGGAGCTGTTTTTT. This codes for CASSVAAGTGELFF.

The sample holds a few counts of this clone. V gene TRBV6-6 combines with J gene TRBJ2-2; possibly TRBD1 for D (5 bases). V lost 6 bases to trimming and J lost 0 bases, with 8 bases between them. The V gene's germline CDR1 is MNHNY and CDR2 SVGAGI (reference sequence). The CDR3 has 14 amino acids. As DNA, the CDR3 is TGTGCCAGCAGCACGACAGCGAACACCGGGGAGCTGTTTTTT. Translating gives CASSTTANTGELFF.

The rearrangement links TRBV6-6 to TRBJ1-3; 7 nucleotides agree with TRBD1. Germline-derived CDR1 and CDR2 are MNHNY and SVGAGI (reference sequence). The CDR3 sequence is 15 residues long. Losses at the gene ends were 5 bases for V and 0 bases for J; bases not matched to a gene: 4. The CDR3, as DNA: TGTGCCAGCAGTCCCGCAGGGGGCTCTGGAAACACCATATATTTT. Translated, it gives CASSPAGGSGNTIYF.

J is TRBJ2-6 and V is TRBV30; D is perhaps TRBD2 (5 bases). V dropped 4 bases and J dropped 2 bases, with 9 bases sitting between them. The CDR3 contains 14 residues. The germline V gene encodes CDR1 GTSNPN and CDR2 SVGIG (reference sequence). The CDR3 DNA sequence: TGTGCCTGGAACCCCGGGGCTGGGGCCAACGTCCTGACTTTC. It is translated as CAWNPGAGANVLTF.